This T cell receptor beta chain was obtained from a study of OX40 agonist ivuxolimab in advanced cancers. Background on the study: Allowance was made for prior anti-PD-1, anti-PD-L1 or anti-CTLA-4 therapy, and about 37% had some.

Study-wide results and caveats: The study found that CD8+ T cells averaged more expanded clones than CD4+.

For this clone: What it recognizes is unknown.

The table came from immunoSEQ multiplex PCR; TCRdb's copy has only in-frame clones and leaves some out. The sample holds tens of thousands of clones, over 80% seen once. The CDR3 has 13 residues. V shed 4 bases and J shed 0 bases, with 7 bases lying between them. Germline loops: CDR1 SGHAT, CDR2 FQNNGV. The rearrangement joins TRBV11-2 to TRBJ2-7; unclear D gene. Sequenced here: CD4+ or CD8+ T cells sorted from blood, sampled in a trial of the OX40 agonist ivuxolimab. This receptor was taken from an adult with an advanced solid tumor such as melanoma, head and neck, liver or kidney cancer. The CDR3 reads CASSSAYSYEQYF. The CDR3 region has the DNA TGTGCCAGCAGCTCTGCTTACTCCTACGAGCAGTACTTC.